These 25 T cell receptor beta chains came from one sample sequenced in a study of blood T cell repertoires in COVID-19. The data were produced by immunoSEQ multiplex PCR, yet TCRdb's version contains in-frame clones alone and is incomplete. The profile shows 75,000 or so clones, approximately 82% of them singletons. The source material was peripheral blood. The receptors were gathered from a man in his sixties with acute or convalescent COVID-19.

The CDR3 nucleotides read TGTGCCAGCAGCCCCCAGGGTGGGTATGGCTACACCTTC. This gives the protein CASSPQGGYGYTF. This chain links TRBV6-4 with TRBJ1-2; weak D call: TRBD1 (5 bases). V was trimmed by 6 bases and J by 5 bases, leaving 13 bases between them. Germline CDR1 MRHNA, CDR2 SNTAGT. The CDR3 runs 13 residues.

This clone was detected only once. V and J are TRBV27 and TRBJ2-7; 8 bases agree with TRBD1. V was pared by 6 bases and J by 6 bases, with 4 bases of the junction left unmatched. The V gene's germline CDR1 is MNHEY and CDR2 SMNVEV (reference sequence). The length of the CDR3 is 12 residues. The CDR3 DNA is TGTGCCAGCAGGGACAGGGCAAGCGAGCAGTACTTC. The encoded protein is CASRDRASEQYF.

On this clone itself: The same CDR3 is also encoded by other DNA sequences in this sample. V gene TRBV7-8 combines with J gene TRBJ1-2, with 7 bases identical to TRBD1. The CDR3 loop spans 13 amino acids. The trim removed 1 base at V and 4 bases at J, leaving 0 bases unmatched. CDR1 SGHVS and CDR2 FQNEAQ come from the germline V gene. The CDR3 loop reads CASSLDRGYGYTF. CDR3 bases: TGTGCCAGCAGCTTAGACAGGGGCTATGGCTACACCTTC.

The chain combines TRBV4-3 with TRBJ2-7; possible D gene TRBD2, 5 bases. CDR3 length: 14 residues. The germline gives CDR1 LGHNA, CDR2 YSLEER. V was cut by 0 bases and J by 0 bases, with 6 bases left in between. CDR3 sequence: CASSQEDSSYEQYF. Here the CDR3 DNA reads TGCGCCAGCAGCCAAGAGGACTCCTCCTACGAGCAGTACTTC.

V usage is TRBV7-2 and J usage is TRBJ1-1; TRBD1 might be the D (5 bases). Deletions cut 2 bases from V and 4 bases from J, with 5 bases between. Germline V gives CDR1 SGHTA, CDR2 FQGNSA. CDR3 size: 12 residues. The CDR3 loop is CASSLRGTEAFF. CDR3 coding DNA: TGTGCCAGCAGCTTAAGGGGCACTGAAGCTTTCTTT.

The chain is built from TRBV5-1 and TRBJ1-2, with 11 bases fitting TRBD1. CDR1 and CDR2 (germline): SGHRS, YFSETQ. The V gene end was trimmed by 3 bases and the J gene end by 5 bases; junction bases not matched to a gene: 9. The CDR3 covers 16 residues. The CDR3: CASSWRGQGDSYGYTF. The CDR3 DNA follows: TGCGCCAGCAGCTGGAGGGGACAGGGGGATTCGTATGGCTACACCTTC.

In this sample, this clone turned up once. The V gene is TRBV18, the J gene TRBJ1-5; a weak D match, TRBD1 (5 bases). Germline CDR1 KGHSH, CDR2 LQKENI. CDR3 length: 15 residues. V shed 0 bases and J shed 7 bases, with 13 bases lying between them. In nucleotides, the CDR3 is TGTGCCAGCTCACCACCGGGGGGTAGTGACCAGCCCCAGCATTTT. Translated: CASSPPGGSDQPQHF.

The V gene is TRBV27, the J gene TRBJ2-3; D is undetermined. The CDR3 consists of 13 residues. Germline assignment: CDR1 MNHEY and CDR2 SMNVEV (reference sequence). The V end lost 1 base, the J end lost 4 bases, and 6 bases lay between the germline ends. CDR3 amino acids: CASSLLFADTQYF. Written as DNA, the CDR3 is TGTGCCAGCAGTTTATTATTCGCAGATACGCAGTATTTT.

This clone was found once. This chain uses TRBV2 with TRBJ1-4; D is unclear. The length of the CDR3 is 15 residues. Germline CDR1 SNHLY, CDR2 FYNNEI. The V end was cut by 8 bases, the J end by 0 bases, with 13 bases between. DNA of the CDR3: TGTGCCAGCTCCCAAGAGCCTCCAACTAATGAAAAACTGTTTTTT. Its translation: CASSQEPPTNEKLFF. Supplemented by reference TRBV2 and TRBJ1-4, the full variable domain reads EPEVTQTPSHQVTQMGQEVILRCVPISNHLYFYWYRQILGQKVEFLVSFYNNEISEKSEIFDDQFSVERPDGSNFTLKIRSTKLEDSAMYFCASSQEPPTNEKLFFGSGTQLSVL.

The CDR3 spells CASSPLAGRSTDTQYF. The CDR3 bases are TGTGCCAGCTCACCACTGGCGGGTCGGAGCACAGATACGCAGTATTTT. The rearrangement joins TRBV18 to TRBJ2-3, with a possible D match to TRBD2 (5 bases). V lost 1 base, J lost 0 bases, and 11 bases lay in between. Germline assignment: CDR1 KGHSH and CDR2 LQKENI. This CDR3 has 16 amino acids.

The rearrangement joins TRBV7-2 to TRBJ1-2; the D gene is possibly TRBD1 (5 bases). V gave up 1 base and J gave up 4 bases, with 7 bases separating them. Germline V CDR1 and CDR2: SGHTA, FQGNSA. The CDR3 sequence is 13 residues long. The CDR3 spells CASSLGTSYGYTF. CDR3 DNA: TGTGCCAGCAGCTTAGGGACAAGCTATGGCTACACCTTC.

The sample holds a few counts of this clone. This chain joins TRBV2 and TRBJ2-7, with a possible D match to TRBD2 (6 bases). In germline, CDR1 is SNHLY, CDR2 FYNNEI. V was shortened by 6 bases and J by 3 bases, with 9 bases between the two germline ends. There are 12 residues in the CDR3. The CDR3 region has the DNA TGTGCCAGCAGACCCGGGGGCTACGAGCAGTACTTC. Encoded protein: CASRPGGYEQYF.

V and J are TRBV4-2 and TRBJ2-7, with TRBD1 matching 8 bases. J gave up 1 base and V 1 base, and 6 bases lay outside the gene matches. CDR3 length: 16 residues. Per the germline V gene, CDR1 is LGHNA and CDR2 is YNFKEQ. The CDR3 DNA reads as TGTGCCAGCAGCCAAGGGCTGACAGGGGTATCCTACGAGCAGTACTTC. It specifies CASSQGLTGVSYEQYF.

This clone was recorded at least ten times. V is TRBV11-2 and J is TRBJ2-3, with 8 bases lining up with TRBD2. CDR1 SGHAT and CDR2 FQNNGV come from the germline V gene. This CDR3 region has 15 residues. V trimming: 5 bases; J trimming: 8 bases; junction bases outside the gene matches: 12. The CDR3 DNA reads as TGTGCCAGCAGCGCCCAAGCGGGGGCCTCCGGTACGCAGTATTTT. Protein product: CASSAQAGASGTQYF. The complete variable domain, with remaining parts taken from reference TRBV11-2 and TRBJ2-3, reads EAGVAQSPRYKIIEKRQSVAFWCNPISGHATLYWYQQILGQGPKLLIQFQNNGVVDDSQLPKDRFSAERLKGVDSTLKIQPAKLEDSAVYLCASSAQAGASGTQYFGPGTRLTVL.

The chain joins TRBV4-1 to TRBJ2-7; 7 bases are shared with TRBD1. Losses at the gene ends were 6 bases for V and 5 bases for J; bases not matched to a gene: 13. The CDR3 length is 15 residues. In germline, CDR1 is MGHRA, CDR2 YSYEKL. The CDR3 DNA follows: TGCGCCAGCAGTTACCCCGGGACAGAGGAAGACGAGCAGTACTTC. Its protein product is CASSYPGTEEDEQYF.

This clone was seen more than once but under ten times. The chain couples TRBV7-9 to TRBJ1-3; D uncertain. The germline gives CDR1 SEHNR, CDR2 FQNEAQ (reference sequence). V was trimmed by 1 base and J by 2 bases, leaving 6 bases between them. The CDR3 contains 14 residues. The CDR3 is CASSLDQAGNTIYF. The CDR3 region has the DNA TGTGCCAGCAGCTTAGACCAGGCTGGAAACACCATATATTTT.

The chain employs TRBV5-1 and TRBJ2-3, with D possibly TRBD1 on 5 matching bases. The germline V gene has CDR1 SGHRS and CDR2 YFSETQ. V was pared by 1 base and J by 2 bases, with 14 bases between. The length of the CDR3 is 16 residues. The CDR3 DNA sequence: TGCGCCAGCAGCTTGTTCTCGGAAGGGGCCACAGATACGCAGTATTTT. It specifies CASSLFSEGATDTQYF.

The rearrangement links TRBV6-5 to TRBJ1-6, with 9 nucleotides matching TRBD1. CDR3 length: 13 amino acids. Germline V gene data show CDR1 as MNHEY and CDR2 as SVGAGI. The J segment lost 9 bases and the V segment lost 6 bases, leaving 3 bases of the junction unmatched. CDR3 protein: CASRGQGGSPLHF. The CDR3 DNA is TGTGCCAGCAGGGGACAGGGAGGTTCACCCCTCCACTTT.

The rearrangement joins TRBV28 to TRBJ2-1; 13 bases line up with TRBD2. Germline assignment: CDR1 MDHEN and CDR2 SYDVKM. J was trimmed by 9 bases and V by 5 bases; bases with no gene match: 10. The CDR3 extends over 16 amino acids. CDR3 bases: TGTGCCAGCAGTACCCAACTAGCGGGAGGGCTCGGTGAGCAGTTCTTC. It translates to CASSTQLAGGLGEQFF.

This clone was seen ten or more times. The chain uses TRBV28 and TRBJ1-6; possible D gene TRBD1, 6 bases. The germline gives CDR1 MDHEN, CDR2 SYDVKM. The CDR3 covers 15 residues. V lost 10 bases and J lost 8, with 21 bases in between. CDR3 sequence (DNA): TGTGCCACCCCCGGGGAGGGGGGGCTGGATTCACCCCTCCACTTT. Its protein product is CATPGEGGLDSPLHF.

The V call is TRBV19, the J call TRBJ1-1, with TRBD1 identical over 7 bases. Germline CDR1 is LNHDA and CDR2 is SQIVND (reference sequence). Losses at the gene ends were 5 bases for V and 8 bases for J; bases not matched to a gene: 8. The CDR3 is made up of 13 amino acids. CDR3 sequence (DNA): TGTGCCAGTAGTCCCACAGGGGAAAGAGAAGCTTTCTTT. Protein: CASSPTGEREAFF.

The J gene is TRBJ2-3, the V gene TRBV5-1; 9 nucleotides align to TRBD2. Germline assignment: CDR1 SGHRS and CDR2 YFSETQ. This CDR3 has 16 amino acids. J gave up 7 bases and V 4 bases, and 13 bases lay outside the gene matches. The CDR3 DNA follows: TGCGCCAGCAGCCGGTGGTCTAGCGGGGTCCTAAATACGCAGTATTTT. Residues: CASSRWSSGVLNTQYF.

The chain recombines TRBV19 with TRBJ2-1; TRBD1 is a possible D gene (6 bases). V shed 3 bases and J shed 8 bases, with 17 bases lying between them. The CDR3 runs to 15 residues. The germline gives CDR1 LNHDA, CDR2 SQIVND (reference sequence). The chain's CDR3 is CASSIGGQFRDEQFF. The CDR3 nucleotides read TGTGCCAGTAGTATCGGAGGACAGTTCCGGGATGAGCAGTTCTTC.

The chain has TRBV5-4 and TRBJ2-3; D is unresolved. This CDR3 spans 13 amino acids. CDR1 is SGHNT, CDR2 YYREEE, per germline (reference sequence). Trimming shortened V by 4 bases and J by 1 base, and 7 bases separated the two germline ends. In DNA, the CDR3 is TGTGCCAGCAGCCCCCCTGGCACAGATACGCAGTATTTT. Its translation: CASSPPGTDTQYF.

This chain links TRBV10-2 with TRBJ2-7, with 9 bases that match TRBD1. The V and J ends lost 6 bases and 2 bases, in that order; junction bases with no gene match: 5. This CDR3 region has 14 residues. Germline CDR1 reads WSHSY; CDR2 reads SAAADI. The CDR3 sequence: CASSDWTGAYEQYF. CDR3 DNA: TGCGCCAGCAGCGACTGGACAGGGGCCTACGAGCAGTACTTC.